The 24 T cell receptor beta chains given below trace back to one sample, sequenced in a study of shared clonotypes between healthy human individuals. Measured with immunoSEQ multiplex PCR; TCRdb has only the in-frame clones, and not every one. The sample lists hundreds of thousands of clones; around three quarters were seen once. The sample consisted of PBMCs. These receptors came from a middle-aged woman in good health. Some clones in this sample may be carry-over from other donors' samples.

The V gene is TRBV27, the J gene TRBJ1-5, with D possibly TRBD1 on 5 matching bases. Germline values: CDR1 MNHEY, CDR2 SMNVEV (reference sequence). V was shortened by 6 bases and J by 6 bases, with 12 bases between the two germline ends. The CDR3 length is 13 residues. For the CDR3, the DNA is TGTGCCAGCAGACCCCACGGGGGTCAGCCCCAGCATTTT. This encodes CASRPHGGQPQHF.

This clone was observed a single time. V usage is TRBV30 and J usage is TRBJ1-2; no firm D call. CDR1 GTSNPN and CDR2 SVGIG come from the germline V gene (reference sequence). The CDR3 runs to 14 residues. V was cut by 3 bases and J by 7 bases, with 18 bases left in between. This chain's CDR3 is CAWRPPGGGGGYTF. Here the CDR3 DNA reads TGTGCCTGGAGGCCACCAGGTGGCGGTGGTGGCTACACCTTC. The full variable domain, in which reference TRBV30 and TRBJ1-2 provide the parts outside the CDR3, is SQTIHQWPATLVQPVGSPLSLECTVEGTSNPNLYWYRQAAGRGLQLLFYSVGIGQISSEVPQNLSASRPQDRQFILSSKKLLLSDSGFYLCAWRPPGGGGGYTFGSGTRLTVV.

The gene calls are TRBV4-3 and TRBJ2-6, with 9 bases fitting TRBD1. Germline loops: CDR1 LGHNA, CDR2 YSLEER. This CDR3 contains 19 residues. J gave up 0 bases and V 0 bases, and 6 bases lay outside the gene matches. CDR3 sequence: CASSQDWDRVISGANVLTF. CDR3 nucleotides: TGCGCCAGCAGCCAAGATTGGGACAGGGTGATCTCTGGGGCCAACGTCCTGACTTTC.

Concerning this clone itself: With a much larger clone just one base away, this may be a read error. The chain recombines TRBV5-4 with TRBJ1-1, with D uncertain. The germline V gene has CDR1 SGHNT and CDR2 YYREEE (reference sequence). Trimming pared 0 bases from V and 0 bases from J, leaving 3 bases between. This CDR3 contains 13 residues. CDR3 sequence (DNA): TGTGCCAGCAGCTTGGAAGTGAACACTGAAGCTTTCTTT. Translation: CASSLEVNTEAFF. Using reference TRBV5-4 and TRBJ1-1 for the parts outside the CDR3, the full variable domain is ETGVTQSPTHLIKTRGQQVTLRCSSQSGHNTVSWYQQALGQGPQFIFQYYREEENGRGNFPPRFSGLQFPNYSSELNVNALELDDSALYLCASSLEVNTEAFFGQGTRLTVV.

The chain carries TRBV7-8 and TRBJ2-1; tentative D call: TRBD1 (5 bases). Germline values: CDR1 SGHVS, CDR2 FQNEAQ. The V end lost 3 bases, the J end lost 2 bases, and 14 bases lay between the germline ends. CDR3 size: 16 residues. CDR3 nucleotide sequence: TGTGCCAGCAGCTTCCGACAGATATTCACCTACAATGAGCAGTTCTTC. It encodes CASSFRQIFTYNEQFF. Together with reference TRBV7-8 and TRBJ2-1, the CDR3 gives the full variable domain: GAGVSQSPRYKVAKRGQDVALRCDPISGHVSLFWYQQALGQGPEFLTYFQNEAQLDKSGLPSDRFFAERPEGSVSTLKIQRTQQEDSAVYLCASSFRQIFTYNEQFFGPGTRLTVL.

The chain recombines TRBV4-2 with TRBJ2-3; 13 bases align to TRBD2. The CDR3 covers 18 residues. V dropped 8 bases and J dropped 5; count of bases not matched to a gene: 16. Germline V gene sequence: CDR1 LGHNA, CDR2 YNFKEQ. Written as DNA, the CDR3 is TGTGCCAGCCAGAGCGGTGGACTAGCGGGAGTAGGAGAAGATACGCAGTATTTT. Translating gives CASQSGGLAGVGEDTQYF.

The V gene is TRBV27, the J gene TRBJ2-2, with a tentative D call TRBD1 (6 bases). With 1 base removed from V and 0 bases from J, the gap between germline ends came to 6 bases. Germline values: CDR1 MNHEY, CDR2 SMNVEV (reference sequence). The CDR3 loop spans 15 amino acids. The CDR3 nucleotides are TGTGCCAGCAGTTTATGGACAGCGAACACCGGGGAGCTGTTTTTT. Residues: CASSLWTANTGELFF.

A remark on this clone: This may come from a read error, since a much larger clone is one base off. The sample has other DNA sequences that encode this CDR3 too. The chain has TRBV6-5 and TRBJ2-2; D gene ambiguous. Germline V gene data show CDR1 as MNHEY and CDR2 as SVGAGI. V was trimmed by 4 bases and J by 4 bases, leaving 1 base between them. This CDR3 has 11 amino acids. CDR3: CASSSTGELFF. CDR3 sequence (DNA): TGTGCCAGCAGTTCCACCGGGGAGCTGTTTTTT.

The rearrangement links TRBV27 to TRBJ2-5, with TRBD2 matching 10 bases. Germline CDR1 is MNHEY and CDR2 is SMNVEV (reference sequence). Losses at the gene ends were 2 bases for V and 5 bases for J; bases not matched to a gene: 8. The CDR3 spans 16 residues. DNA for the CDR3: TGTGCCAGCAGTTTAGTCCGAGCGGGAGGGTGGGAGACCCAGTACTTC. Translating it yields CASSLVRAGGWETQYF.

The gene calls are TRBV18 and TRBJ2-5; D is unresolved. The CDR3 runs to 14 residues. With 3 bases removed from V and 2 bases from J, the gap between germline ends came to 10 bases. Germline loops: CDR1 KGHSH, CDR2 LQKENI. This CDR3 reads CASSPGLAQETQYF. The DNA for the CDR3 is TGTGCCAGCTCACCTGGGTTGGCACAAGAGACCCAGTACTTC.

This clone showed up just a few times. The chain employs TRBV29-1 and TRBJ2-6; no clear D. The CDR3 covers 13 residues. V was shortened by 2 bases and J by 0 bases, with 2 bases between the two germline ends. Germline lookup yields CDR1 SQVTM and CDR2 ANQGSEA. CDR3 sequence: CSVETSGANVLTF. DNA of the CDR3: TGCAGCGTTGAAACCTCTGGGGCCAACGTCCTGACTTTC.

To note about this clone: Distinct nucleotide sequences in the sample also encode this CDR3. In DNA, the CDR3 is TGTGCCAGCAGTTCTAGGTACGAGCAGTACTTC. This translates into CASSSRYEQYF. V gene TRBV28 combines with J gene TRBJ2-7, with unresolved D. Germline loops: CDR1 MDHEN, CDR2 SYDVKM. V lost 4 bases and J 4 bases, leaving 5 bases between the germline ends. The CDR3 is 11 amino acids.

There are a few counts of this clone. The chain couples TRBV19 to TRBJ1-5; D unclear. This CDR3 is 14 amino acids long. V was clipped by 5 bases and J by 3 bases, with 11 bases between them. Germline V gene lookup returns CDR1 LNHDA and CDR2 SQIVND (reference sequence). The DNA for the CDR3 is TGTGCCAGTAGTCGGACGGGGATCAATCAGCCCCAGCATTTT. Its translation is CASSRTGINQPQHF.

The J gene is TRBJ2-5, the V gene TRBV5-1; D unresolved. Germline V gives CDR1 SGHRS, CDR2 YFSETQ. This CDR3 has 13 residues. V was trimmed by 6 bases and J by 1 base, leaving 10 bases between them. The CDR3 nucleotides are TGCGCCAGCACCCTGACACTCCAAGAGACCCAGTACTTC. Amino acid sequence: CASTLTLQETQYF.

This rearrangement joins TRBV10-3 to TRBJ2-5; D uncertain. CDR3 size: 14 residues. Trimming cost V 3 bases and J 3 bases, with 11 bases left between them. CDR1 is ENHRY, CDR2 SYGVKD, per germline. DNA for the CDR3: TGTGCCATCAGTGACACAGTACGAAAAGAGACCCAGTACTTC. As protein: CAISDTVRKETQYF.

V usage is TRBV6-6 and J usage is TRBJ1-2, with 9 bases that match TRBD1. CDR3 length equals 14 residues. The germline gives CDR1 MNHNY, CDR2 SVGAGI (reference sequence). With V trimmed by 5 bases and J by 4 bases, 5 bases remained unmatched. In DNA form, the CDR3 reads TGTGCCAGCAGTGGGGACAGGGAAGGCTATGGCTACACCTTC. Residues: CASSGDREGYGYTF.

The chain is built from TRBV10-3 and TRBJ1-5; D is unresolved. V shed 7 bases and J shed 3 bases, with 10 bases lying between them. Germline V gene lookup returns CDR1 ENHRY and CDR2 SYGVKD. This CDR3 region has 13 residues. The CDR3 nucleotides are TGTGCCATCACCCCCGGTCCCAATCAGCCCCAGCATTTT. It yields the protein CAITPGPNQPQHF.

This rearrangement joins TRBV2 to TRBJ1-2, with TRBD1 matching over 9 bases. Germline V gene lookup returns CDR1 SNHLY and CDR2 FYNNEI. This CDR3 has 14 residues. J was trimmed by 8 bases and V by 6 bases; bases with no gene match: 10. This chain's CDR3 is CASSPGQGYRGYTF. CDR3 bases: TGTGCCAGCAGCCCGGGACAGGGTTATCGAGGCTACACCTTC.

Many counts were recorded for this clone. This chain joins TRBV28 and TRBJ1-1; perhaps TRBD1 as D (6 bases). Germline V gene data show CDR1 as MDHEN and CDR2 as SYDVKM. This CDR3 region has 15 residues. V lost 5 bases and J lost 1, with 14 bases in between. In DNA form, the CDR3 reads TGTGCCAGCAGTGCCGCCGGGACATCGAACACTGAAGCTTTCTTT. Translating it yields CASSAAGTSNTEAFF. The variable domain in full, completed from reference TRBV28 and TRBJ1-1, reads DVKVTQSSRYLVKRTGEKVFLECVQDMDHENMFWYRQDPGLGLRLIYFSYDVKMKEKGDIPEGYSVSREKKERFSLILESASTNQTSMYLCASSAAGTSNTEAFFGQGTRLTVV.

The chain recombines TRBV19 with TRBJ2-1; tentatively, D is TRBD2 (5 bases). Germline CDR1 reads LNHDA; CDR2 reads SQIVND (reference sequence). This CDR3 contains 13 residues. V was clipped by 3 bases and J by 10 bases, with 13 bases between them. The CDR3 bases are TGTGCCAGTAGTATGAGGCTAGGCGGGGAGCAGTTCTTC. Translating gives CASSMRLGGEQFF.

The chain couples TRBV6-1 to TRBJ1-3; 7 bases are shared with TRBD1. J gave up 2 bases and V 1 base, and 2 bases lay outside the gene matches. The CDR3 totals 15 residues. Germline assignment: CDR1 MNHNS and CDR2 SASEGT. In nucleotides, the CDR3 is TGTGCCAGCAGTGAAGGGACAGGACCTGGAAACACCATATATTTT. Encoded protein: CASSEGTGPGNTIYF.

In DNA, the CDR3 is TGTGCCAGTAGAAGTTTTGCTAGCGCAAACGGCGTCCTGACTTTC. Protein: CASRSFASANGVLTF. The chain has TRBV19 and TRBJ2-6; D might be TRBD2 (6 bases). The CDR3 extends over 15 amino acids. Germline V gene lookup returns CDR1 LNHDA and CDR2 SQIVND (reference sequence). V was shortened by 6 bases and J by 12 bases, with 21 bases between the two germline ends.

Details on this clone: Other DNA sequences in the same sample also yield this CDR3. The chain combines TRBV5-1 with TRBJ2-7; D may be TRBD1 or TRBD2 (5 bases each). CDR3 length: 13 amino acids. In germline, CDR1 is SGHRS, CDR2 YFSETQ. The germline V and J ends were trimmed by 4 bases and 2 bases, with 10 bases remaining between them. CDR3 in amino acids: CASSGGQTYEQYF. DNA of the CDR3: TGCGCCAGCAGCGGGGGTCAGACCTACGAGCAGTACTTC.

The rearrangement links TRBV7-2 to TRBJ2-7; possible D gene TRBD2, 6 bases. This CDR3 spans 12 amino acids. Per germline, CDR1 SGHTA and CDR2 FQGNSA. V lost 5 bases and J 4 bases, leaving 9 bases between the germline ends. CDR3 sequence (DNA): TGTGCCAGCAGCCAGACTAGTTACGAGCAGTACTTC. Translated, it gives CASSQTSYEQYF.